One sample yielded the 25 T cell receptor beta chains listed below, sequenced in a study of blood T cell repertoires in COVID-19. Data came from immunoSEQ multiplex PCR; TCRdb stores just in-frame clones and leaves some out. Of 250,000 or so clones listed, over 80% are singletons. The sample was PBMCs or T cells enriched from blood (not recorded which). Every receptor here comes from a woman in her 30s with acute COVID-19.

The chain links TRBV6-6 to TRBJ2-6, with D possibly being TRBD1 (6 bases). V was pared by 6 bases and J by 2 bases, with 11 bases between. Germline lookup yields CDR1 MNHNY and CDR2 SVGAGI (reference sequence). The CDR3 is made up of 15 amino acids. The CDR3, as DNA: TGTGCCAGCAGCAACAGGGAACCTGGGGCCAACGTCCTGACTTTC. This gives the protein CASSNREPGANVLTF.

This chain links TRBV6-5 with TRBJ2-1, with 14 nucleotides matching TRBD2. Trimming removed 5 bases from V and 7 bases from J; junction bases left unmatched: 4. The CDR3 totals 15 residues. The germline CDR1 and CDR2 sequences are MNHEY and SVGAGI. The CDR3 DNA is TGTGCCAGCAGTCCCGGGACTAGCGGGAGAAATGAGCAGTTCTTC. It translates to CASSPGTSGRNEQFF.

The chain links TRBV6-5 to TRBJ1-5, with D perhaps TRBD1 (6 bases). The CDR3 extends over 14 amino acids. The V end was cut by 7 bases, the J end by 2 bases, with 12 bases between. The V gene's germline CDR1 is MNHEY and CDR2 SVGAGI. The CDR3, as DNA: TGTGCCAGCACGAGACAGGAACGCAATCAGCCCCAGCATTTT. Translated: CASTRQERNQPQHF.

This chain uses TRBV3-1 (or the pseudogene TRBV3-2) with TRBJ2-7; D is unclear. The CDR3 runs 14 residues. Trimming cost V 4 bases and J 1 base, with 11 bases left between them. Germline values: CDR1 LGHDT, CDR2 YNNKEL (reference sequence). The CDR3 loop reads CASSRESLSYEQYF. DNA of the CDR3: TGTGCCAGCAGCCGAGAATCTCTGTCCTACGAGCAGTACTTC.

The chain recombines TRBV10-3 with TRBJ2-7; D possibly corresponds to TRBD1 (6 bases). Germline V lookup: CDR1 ENHRY, CDR2 SYGVKD. V gave up 2 bases and J gave up 3 bases, with 17 bases separating them. The CDR3 contains 16 residues. As DNA, the CDR3 is TGTGCCATCAGTGAGAACAGGGAATACCTCCGCTACGAGCAGTACTTC. Translation gives CAISENREYLRYEQYF.

The chain employs TRBV27 and TRBJ1-5, with D possibly TRBD1 on 6 matching bases. The germline V gene encodes CDR1 MNHEY and CDR2 SMNVEV (reference sequence). V was trimmed by 5 bases and J by 0 bases, leaving 11 bases between them. This CDR3 has 15 amino acids. This chain's CDR3 is CASSQGTDSNQPQHF. The CDR3 DNA reads as TGTGCCAGCAGTCAGGGGACCGATAGCAATCAGCCCCAGCATTTT.

V usage is TRBV6-5 and J usage is TRBJ2-2, with 7 positions matching TRBD2. Losses at the gene ends were 6 bases for V and 5 bases for J; bases not matched to a gene: 6. The germline gives CDR1 MNHEY, CDR2 SVGAGI. The CDR3 sequence is 14 residues long. CDR3 residues: CASRGPGGTGELFF. CDR3 DNA sequence: TGTGCCAGCAGGGGCCCCGGGGGGACCGGGGAGCTGTTTTTT.

This chain connects TRBV5-1 to TRBJ2-3; 10 nucleotides line up with TRBD2. The CDR3 extends over 18 amino acids. The J segment lost 0 bases and the V segment lost 5 bases, leaving 12 bases of the junction unmatched. The germline gives CDR1 SGHRS, CDR2 YFSETQ. The CDR3 DNA is TGCGCCAGCAGATTTCTGGGGGAACTAGCGGGAAGCACAGATACGCAGTATTTT. Encoded protein: CASRFLGELAGSTDTQYF.

The chain links TRBV24-1 to TRBJ2-1, with D maybe TRBD2 (6 bases). This CDR3 has 14 residues. Trimming stripped 2 bases from V and 11 bases from J, with 15 bases between. Germline CDR1 is KGHDR and CDR2 is SFDVKD. The DNA for the CDR3 is TGTGCCACCAGTGATTCCCCCTTGGGGGGTCAGCAGTTCTTC. Its protein product is CATSDSPLGGQQFF.

V usage is TRBV5-1 and J usage is TRBJ2-7, with a tentative D call TRBD1 (6 bases). Trimming removed 4 bases from V and 3 bases from J, with 14 bases in between. The CDR3 consists of 14 residues. CDR1 and CDR2 from the germline V gene are SGHRS and YFSETQ. The CDR3 is CASSKSGQSYEQYF. CDR3 sequence (DNA): TGCGCCAGCAGCAAGTCGGGACAAAGCTACGAGCAGTACTTC.

The CDR3 loop reads CATSRDRGVSYNSPLHF. DNA of the CDR3: TGTGCCACCAGCAGAGACAGGGGAGTCTCCTATAATTCACCCCTCCACTTT. The genes are TRBV15 and TRBJ1-6; tentative D call: TRBD1 (6 bases). Germline V gene lookup returns CDR1 LNHNV and CDR2 YYDKDF (reference sequence). The length of the CDR3 is 17 residues. Between the trimmed V and J ends, which lost 0 bases and 0 bases, there was a span of 9 bases.

This chain uses TRBV11-2 with TRBJ2-1; D remains unclear. This CDR3 is built from 11 residues. The ends were cut back, 3 bases at V and 8 bases at J, with 5 bases in the middle. CDR1 is SGHAT and CDR2 is FQNNGV in the germline V gene. The CDR3 DNA is TGTGCCAGCAGCTTCGGGTATGAGCAGTTCTTC. Its translation is CASSFGYEQFF. Complete variable domain (other parts from reference TRBV11-2 and TRBJ2-1): EAGVAQSPRYKIIEKRQSVAFWCNPISGHATLYWYQQILGQGPKLLIQFQNNGVVDDSQLPKDRFSAERLKGVDSTLKIQPAKLEDSAVYLCASSFGYEQFFGPGTRLTVL.

The CDR3 reads CASSAGGGQGYTF. As DNA, the CDR3 is TGTGCCAGCAGTGCAGGCGGCGGGCAGGGCTACACCTTC. The chain is built from TRBV2 and TRBJ1-2, with D hard to call. Germline CDR1 SNHLY, CDR2 FYNNEI. The V and J ends lost 4 bases and 8 bases respectively, with 14 bases between them. The CDR3 runs to 13 residues.

The chain couples TRBV18 to TRBJ2-1; 9 bases are a match to TRBD2. The V gene end was trimmed by 7 bases and the J gene end by 6 bases; junction bases not matched to a gene: 4. The CDR3 is 13 residues long. Germline lookup yields CDR1 KGHSH and CDR2 LQKENI. Here the CDR3 reads CASLREGPNEQFF. CDR3 bases: TGTGCCAGCTTGCGGGAGGGCCCCAATGAGCAGTTCTTC.

The V gene is TRBV6-1, the J gene TRBJ2-7; possibly TRBD1 for D (6 bases). The CDR3 spans 16 residues. V shed 2 bases and J shed 2 bases, with 16 bases lying between them. Germline V gives CDR1 MNHNS, CDR2 SASEGT. CDR3 DNA sequence: TGTGCCAGCAGTGAATTTTGGACAGAGTATACCTACGAGCAGTACTTC. It codes for CASSEFWTEYTYEQYF.

The chain is built from TRBV7-9 and TRBJ2-1; TRBD2 might be the D (5 bases). Germline assignment: CDR1 SEHNR and CDR2 FQNEAQ (reference sequence). The CDR3 has 12 amino acids. Between the trimmed V and J ends, which lost 5 bases and 10 bases, there was a span of 12 bases. The CDR3, as DNA: TGTGCCAGCAGCCCTCCGACGGGAGAGCAGTTCTTC. Amino acids: CASSPPTGEQFF.

J is TRBJ1-1 and V is TRBV12-3 or TRBV12-4, with a tentative D call TRBD1 (5 bases). The CDR3 loop spans 13 amino acids. V gave up 1 base and J gave up 9 bases, with 12 bases separating them. The DNA for the CDR3 is TGTGCCAGCAGTTTAGGGGGGGAAGGGAAAGCTTTCTTT. Translated, it gives CASSLGGEGKAFF.

The chain combines TRBV29-1 with TRBJ2-7; 8 positions match TRBD1. The CDR3 extends over 12 amino acids. J was trimmed by 6 bases and V by 5 bases; bases with no gene match: 6. Germline loops: CDR1 SQVTM, CDR2 ANQGSEA. CDR3 DNA: TGCAGCGTTTTAGCAGGGGGCGGCGAGCAGTACTTC. Protein: CSVLAGGGEQYF.

Concerning this clone: Other DNA variants within this sample encode the same CDR3. V and J are TRBV28 and TRBJ2-7, with 10 bases fitting TRBD2. The CDR3 length is 15 residues. The V and J ends lost 5 bases and 0 bases, in that order; junction bases with no gene match: 4. Germline CDR1 MDHEN, CDR2 SYDVKM. Here the CDR3 reads CASSPWTSGSYEQYF. CDR3 coding DNA: TGTGCCAGCAGTCCTTGGACTAGCGGCTCCTACGAGCAGTACTTC.

The chain joins TRBV25-1 to TRBJ1-5; 7 positions agree with TRBD1. Germline CDR1 is MGHDK and CDR2 is SYGVNS. CDR3 length equals 15 residues. V lost 3 bases, J lost 3 bases, and 5 bases stayed unmatched. The CDR3 spells CASSDHTGVNQPQHF. DNA for the CDR3: TGTGCCAGCAGTGACCACACAGGGGTCAATCAGCCCCAGCATTTT.

The J gene is TRBJ2-3, the V gene TRBV5-5; TRBD1 matches at 8 bases. The CDR3 is made up of 17 amino acids. Unmatched junction bases numbered 7, after V lost 0 bases and J lost 1 base. Per germline, CDR1 SGHKS and CDR2 YYEKEE (reference sequence). The CDR3 DNA reads TGTGCCAGCAGCTTGGGGGACAGGTCGTACGGCACAGATACGCAGTATTTT. The encoded protein is CASSLGDRSYGTDTQYF.

The chain employs TRBV24-1 and TRBJ2-1; TRBD2 agrees at 7 bases. In germline, CDR1 is KGHDR, CDR2 SFDVKD. V lost 2 bases, J lost 1 base, and 4 bases stayed unmatched. The CDR3 totals 16 residues. The CDR3 region is CATSDSLAGSYNEQFF. CDR3 coding DNA: TGTGCCACCAGTGATTCCTTAGCGGGTTCCTACAATGAGCAGTTCTTC.

This chain uses TRBV9 with TRBJ1-6; D ambiguous. The germline V gene has CDR1 SGDLS and CDR2 YYNGEE. The CDR3 runs to 15 residues. The V and J ends lost 0 bases and 5 bases respectively, with 9 bases between them. CDR3 coding DNA: TGTGCCAGCAGCGTAGAGGAGTTTGATAATTCACCCCTCCACTTT. The encoded protein is CASSVEEFDNSPLHF.

The genes are TRBV19 and TRBJ2-1; 7 bases are shared with TRBD2. The CDR3 sequence is 15 residues long. CDR1 and CDR2 from the germline V gene are LNHDA and SQIVND (reference sequence). J gave up 5 bases and V 8 bases, and 12 bases lay outside the gene matches. This CDR3 reads CASSFPGGRNNEQFF. The CDR3 DNA reads TGTGCCAGTTCCTTTCCTGGCGGGAGAAACAATGAGCAGTTCTTC.

This chain uses TRBV5-1 with TRBJ2-2; weak D call: TRBD2 (5 bases). Germline V lookup: CDR1 SGHRS, CDR2 YFSETQ. CDR3 size: 15 residues. V was trimmed by 5 bases and J by 0 bases, leaving 11 bases between them. In nucleotides, the CDR3 is TGCGCCAGCAGGGTAGCGATCGCGAACACCGGGGAGCTGTTTTTT. This gives the protein CASRVAIANTGELFF.